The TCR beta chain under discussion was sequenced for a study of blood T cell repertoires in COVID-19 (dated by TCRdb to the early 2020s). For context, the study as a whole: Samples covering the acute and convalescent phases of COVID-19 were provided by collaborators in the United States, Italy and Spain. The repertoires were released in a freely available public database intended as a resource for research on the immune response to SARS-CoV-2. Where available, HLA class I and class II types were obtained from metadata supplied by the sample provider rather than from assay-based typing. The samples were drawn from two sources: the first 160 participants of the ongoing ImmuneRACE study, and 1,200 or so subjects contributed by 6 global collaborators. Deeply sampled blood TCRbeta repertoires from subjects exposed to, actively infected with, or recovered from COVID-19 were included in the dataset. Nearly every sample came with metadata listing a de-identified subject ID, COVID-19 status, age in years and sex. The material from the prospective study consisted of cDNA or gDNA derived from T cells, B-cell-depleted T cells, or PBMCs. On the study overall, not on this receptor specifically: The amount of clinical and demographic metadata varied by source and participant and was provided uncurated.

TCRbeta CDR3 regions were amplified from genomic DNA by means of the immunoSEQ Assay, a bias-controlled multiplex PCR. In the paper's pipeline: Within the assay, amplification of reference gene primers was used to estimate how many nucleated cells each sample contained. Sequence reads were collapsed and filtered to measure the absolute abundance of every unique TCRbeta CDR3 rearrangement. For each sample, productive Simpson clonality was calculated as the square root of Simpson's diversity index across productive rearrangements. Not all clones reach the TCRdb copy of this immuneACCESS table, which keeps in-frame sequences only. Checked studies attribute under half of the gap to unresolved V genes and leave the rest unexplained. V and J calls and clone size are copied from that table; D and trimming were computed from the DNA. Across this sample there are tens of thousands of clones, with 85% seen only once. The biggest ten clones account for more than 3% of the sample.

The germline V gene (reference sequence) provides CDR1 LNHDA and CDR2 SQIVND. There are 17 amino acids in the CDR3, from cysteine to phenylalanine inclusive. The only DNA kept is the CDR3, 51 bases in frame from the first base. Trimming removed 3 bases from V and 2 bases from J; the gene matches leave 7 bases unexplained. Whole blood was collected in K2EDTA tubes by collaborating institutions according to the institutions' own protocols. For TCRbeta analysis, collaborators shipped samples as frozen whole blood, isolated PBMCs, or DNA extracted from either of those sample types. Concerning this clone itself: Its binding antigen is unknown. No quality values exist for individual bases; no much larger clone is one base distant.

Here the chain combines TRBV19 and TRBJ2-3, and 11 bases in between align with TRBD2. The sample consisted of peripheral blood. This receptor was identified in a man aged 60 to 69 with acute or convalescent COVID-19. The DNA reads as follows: TGTGCCAGTAGTATTAGCGGGGGGGCTGCCCCCACAGATACGCAGTATTTT. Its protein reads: CASSISGGAAPTDTQYF.